The clone carrying this T cell receptor (beta chain) was seen repeatedly, ten times or more. The antigen is not known. Specified time point: newly diagnosed GD, antithyroid drugs for less than 3 months. Generation of the TCR library employed RNA extracted from PBMCs. Germline assignment: CDR1 MDHEN and CDR2 SYDVKM. V gave up 5 bases and J gave up 0 bases; unmatched junction bases: 7. The CDR3 runs 15 residues. Relying on iRepertoire HTBI primers and Arm-PCR of CDR3 regions, the team built TCR beta libraries. TCRdb passed the multiplex PCR reads through MiXCR, listing each CDR3 protein once. The sample lists under 800,000 distinct CDR3 sequences; roughly 15% were seen once. This entry comes from a study of regulatory T cells in long-lasting Graves disease. Study-wide context: The study enrolled newly diagnosed Graves' patients on antithyroid drugs under 3 months. Overall study results and limits: Persistent patients had more shared public clonotypes (2,741) than new patients (around 1,000).

In addition, the sample was reused for a study of T cells in Graves' hyperthyroidism and ophthalmopathy. Turning to that study: Lactation, pregnancy, other autoimmune disease or uncontrolled infection led to exclusion of patients.

This chain joins TRBV28 and TRBJ2-7; 7 nucleotides align to TRBD2. The sequences come from peripheral blood mononuclear cells (PBMCs), collected at new diagnosis, from a patient treated with antithyroid drugs. The source of this sequence is a woman aged 30 to 39 with Graves disease. The CDR3 here is CASSHPSGASYEQYF. The CDR3 nucleotides read TGTGCCAGCAGTCACCCTAGCGGAGCCTCCTACGAGCAGTACTTC.